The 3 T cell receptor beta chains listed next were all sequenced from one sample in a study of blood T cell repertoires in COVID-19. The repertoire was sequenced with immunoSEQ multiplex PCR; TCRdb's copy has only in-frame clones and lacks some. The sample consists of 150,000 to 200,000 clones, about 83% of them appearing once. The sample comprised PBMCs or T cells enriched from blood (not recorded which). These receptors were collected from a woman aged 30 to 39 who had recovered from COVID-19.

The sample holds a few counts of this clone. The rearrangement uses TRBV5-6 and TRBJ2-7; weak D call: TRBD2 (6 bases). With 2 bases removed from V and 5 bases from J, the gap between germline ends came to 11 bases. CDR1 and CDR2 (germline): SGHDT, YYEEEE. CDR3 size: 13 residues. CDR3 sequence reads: CASSLPASDEQYF. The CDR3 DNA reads TGTGCCAGCAGCTTACCCGCTAGCGACGAGCAGTACTTC.

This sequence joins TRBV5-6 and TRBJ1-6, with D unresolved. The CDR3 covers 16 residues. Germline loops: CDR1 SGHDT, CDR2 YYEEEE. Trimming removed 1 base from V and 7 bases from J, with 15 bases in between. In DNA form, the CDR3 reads TGTGCCAGCAGCTTGTTCTTCATCGGTGAAAATTCACCCCTCCACTTT. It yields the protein CASSLFFIGENSPLHF. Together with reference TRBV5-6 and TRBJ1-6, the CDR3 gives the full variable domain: DAGVTQSPTHLIKTRGQQVTLRCSPKSGHDTVSWYQQALGQGPQFIFQYYEEEERQRGNFPDRFSGHQFPNYSSELNVNALLLGDSALYLCASSLFFIGENSPLHFGNGTRLTVT.

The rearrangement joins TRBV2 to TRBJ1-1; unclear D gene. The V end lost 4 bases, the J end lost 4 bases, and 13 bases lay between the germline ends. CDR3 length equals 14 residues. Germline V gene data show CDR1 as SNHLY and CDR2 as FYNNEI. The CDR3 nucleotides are TGTGCCAGCAGTGGTGAGGGCATGGGCACTGAAGCTTTCTTT. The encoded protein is CASSGEGMGTEAFF.